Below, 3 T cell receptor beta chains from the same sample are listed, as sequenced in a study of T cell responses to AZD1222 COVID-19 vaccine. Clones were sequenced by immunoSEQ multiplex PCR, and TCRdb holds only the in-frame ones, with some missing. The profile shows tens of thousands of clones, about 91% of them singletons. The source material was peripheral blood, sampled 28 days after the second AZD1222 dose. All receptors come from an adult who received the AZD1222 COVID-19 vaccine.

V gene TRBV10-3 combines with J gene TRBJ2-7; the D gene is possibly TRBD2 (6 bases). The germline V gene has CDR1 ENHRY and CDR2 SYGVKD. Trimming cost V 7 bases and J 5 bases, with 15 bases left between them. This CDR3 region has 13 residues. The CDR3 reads CAIKGLPGDEQYF. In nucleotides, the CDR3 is TGTGCCATCAAGGGACTTCCAGGAGACGAGCAGTACTTC.

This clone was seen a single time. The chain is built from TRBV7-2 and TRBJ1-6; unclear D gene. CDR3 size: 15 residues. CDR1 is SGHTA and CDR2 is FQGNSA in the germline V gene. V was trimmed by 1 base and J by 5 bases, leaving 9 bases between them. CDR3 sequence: CASSLGQANNSPLHF. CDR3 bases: TGTGCCAGCAGCTTAGGGCAGGCCAATAATTCACCCCTCCACTTT.

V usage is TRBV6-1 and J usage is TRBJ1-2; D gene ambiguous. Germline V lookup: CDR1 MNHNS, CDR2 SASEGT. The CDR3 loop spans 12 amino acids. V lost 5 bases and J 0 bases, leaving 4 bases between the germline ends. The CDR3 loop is CASSSSNYGYTF. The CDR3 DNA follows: TGTGCCAGCAGTTCCTCTAACTATGGCTACACCTTC.